This paragraph reports one T cell receptor beta chain. The antigen it recognizes is unknown. Per-nucleotide qualities are absent, and no much larger clonotype sits a single base away. After removal of 5 bases from V and 14 bases from J, the junction retains 13 bases not matched to a gene. Taken from cysteine to phenylalanine, the CDR3 has 14 residues. Left in the record is the CDR3 DNA by itself, 42 bases read in frame from the first base. Taken from the germline V gene, the CDR1 and CDR2 loops are SGHTA and FQGTGA. Patients with autoimmune disease history or receiving systemic immunosuppression were excluded from the trial. Peripheral blood for TCR sequencing was collected from all dose cohorts at baseline, on cycle 4 day 1, and on cycle 7 day 1. Samples came from an open-label, multicenter, first-in-human phase I dose-escalation trial of ivuxolimab. Adults with locally advanced or metastatic melanoma, renal cell, hepatocellular, or head and neck squamous cell carcinoma were enrolled in the trial. Before TCR sequencing, CD4+ and CD8+ T cells were separately sorted from peripheral blood.

To sequence the TCRbeta CDR3 region, genomic DNA was isolated from the sorted cells. The immunoSEQ Assay was used to sequence the TCRbeta CDR3 regions. Entries here come from immuneACCESS through TCRdb and include only in-frame sequences with V and J called. Some clones fail to appear in such tables; in the studies checked, an unresolved V gene covers under half of the shortfall, and the cause of the remainder is unknown. In this sample the table shows around 39,000 clones, 88% of which occur a single time. Less than 5% of the sample goes to the ten largest clones. The entry originates in a study of OX40 agonist ivuxolimab in advanced cancers. Broadly, across the study: Ivuxolimab was an agonistic, fully human IgG2 monoclonal antibody directed against OX40 (CD134), a costimulatory receptor. Intravenous ivuxolimab was administered to patients every 2 weeks at six dose levels: 0.01, 0.1, 0.3, 1.5, 3 and 10 mg/kg. Of the approximately 53 patients in dose escalation, around 20 had hepatocellular carcinoma, about 15 had melanoma, 9 had renal cell carcinoma and 9 had head and neck cancer. The dose-escalation cohort was about 86% male with a mean age of roughly 62 years, ranging from roughly 23 to 90. Patients were allowed to have had prior anti-PD-1, anti-PD-L1 or anti-CTLA-4 therapy, and 40% of the dose-escalation patients had previously received checkpoint inhibitors. Partial responses occurred in three dose-escalation patients, of whom one had hepatocellular carcinoma and two had cutaneous melanoma. Peripheral TCRbeta sequencing was intended to test whether TCR sequence diversity was altered and clonal T-cell expansion was caused by ivuxolimab. The paper covers the monotherapy dose-escalation part of the phase I ivuxolimab trial, which included N = 52 patients. What the authors observed across the whole study: At doses from 0.1 to 3.0 mg/kg, clonal expansion was seen in both CD4+ and CD8+ blood T cells between baseline and week 6. Low levels of normalized T-cell clonal expansion were also seen in some nonresponding patients. In the 0.1-3.0 mg/kg groups, partial responders had among the lowest normalized peripheral clonal expansion, particularly in CD8+ T cells. The antigen specificity of the clonally expanded peripheral T cells was not determined. After ivuxolimab, expanded clones were on average more numerous among CD8+ T cells than among CD4+ T cells.

The sequence came from an adult with an advanced solid tumor such as melanoma, head and neck, liver or kidney cancer. The sequence joins TRBV7-3 to TRBJ2-1; 9 central bases correspond to TRBD2. The sample here was CD4+ or CD8+ T cells sorted from blood, taken in a trial of the OX40 agonist ivuxolimab. The CDR3 has the sequence CASSANSQGGREFF. The sequence in DNA is TGTGCCAGCAGCGCCAATTCCCAGGGCGGGAGGGAGTTCTTC. Full variable domain (CDR3 extended with the reference TRBV7-3 and TRBJ2-1 proteins): GAGVSQTPSNKVTEKGKYVELRCDPISGHTALYWYRQSLGQGPEFLIYFQGTGAADDSGLPNDRFFAVRPEGSVSTLKIQRTERGDSAVYLCASSANSQGGREFFGPGTRLTVL.